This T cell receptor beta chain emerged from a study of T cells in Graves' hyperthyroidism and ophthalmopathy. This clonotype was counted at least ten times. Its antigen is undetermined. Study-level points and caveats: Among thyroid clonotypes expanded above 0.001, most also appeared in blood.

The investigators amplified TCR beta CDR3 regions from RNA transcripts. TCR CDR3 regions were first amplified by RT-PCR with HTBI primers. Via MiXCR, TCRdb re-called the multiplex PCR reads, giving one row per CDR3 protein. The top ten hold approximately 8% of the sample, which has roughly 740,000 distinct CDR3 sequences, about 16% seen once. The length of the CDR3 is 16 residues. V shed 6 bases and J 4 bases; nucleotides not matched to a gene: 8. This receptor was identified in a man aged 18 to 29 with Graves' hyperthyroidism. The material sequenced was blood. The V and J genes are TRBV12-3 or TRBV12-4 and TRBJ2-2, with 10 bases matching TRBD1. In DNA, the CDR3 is TGTGCCAGCAGACAGAACGACAGGGGGCGCACCGGGGAGCTGTTTTTT. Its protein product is CASRQNDRGRTGELFF.